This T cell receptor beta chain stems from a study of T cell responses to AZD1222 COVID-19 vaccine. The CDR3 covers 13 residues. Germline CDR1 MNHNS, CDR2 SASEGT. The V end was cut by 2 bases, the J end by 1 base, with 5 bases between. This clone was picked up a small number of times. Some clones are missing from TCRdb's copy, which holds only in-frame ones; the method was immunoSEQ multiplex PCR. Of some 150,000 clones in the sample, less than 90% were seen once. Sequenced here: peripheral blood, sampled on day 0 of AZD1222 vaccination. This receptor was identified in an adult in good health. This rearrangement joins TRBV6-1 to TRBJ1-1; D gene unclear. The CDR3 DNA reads TGTGCCAGCAGTGAAAGACGGAACACTGAAGCTTTCTTT. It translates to CASSERRNTEAFF.